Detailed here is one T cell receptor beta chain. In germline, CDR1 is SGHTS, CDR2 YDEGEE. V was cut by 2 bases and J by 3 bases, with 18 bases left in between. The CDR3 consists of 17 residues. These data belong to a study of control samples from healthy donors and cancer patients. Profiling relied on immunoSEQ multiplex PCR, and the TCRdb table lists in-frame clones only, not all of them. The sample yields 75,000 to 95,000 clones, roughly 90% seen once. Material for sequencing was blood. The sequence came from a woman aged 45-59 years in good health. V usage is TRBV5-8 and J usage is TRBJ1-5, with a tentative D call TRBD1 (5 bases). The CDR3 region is CASSFHWGERDNQPQHF. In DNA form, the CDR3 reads TGTGCCAGCAGCTTCCATTGGGGGGAGAGGGACAATCAGCCCCAGCATTTT.